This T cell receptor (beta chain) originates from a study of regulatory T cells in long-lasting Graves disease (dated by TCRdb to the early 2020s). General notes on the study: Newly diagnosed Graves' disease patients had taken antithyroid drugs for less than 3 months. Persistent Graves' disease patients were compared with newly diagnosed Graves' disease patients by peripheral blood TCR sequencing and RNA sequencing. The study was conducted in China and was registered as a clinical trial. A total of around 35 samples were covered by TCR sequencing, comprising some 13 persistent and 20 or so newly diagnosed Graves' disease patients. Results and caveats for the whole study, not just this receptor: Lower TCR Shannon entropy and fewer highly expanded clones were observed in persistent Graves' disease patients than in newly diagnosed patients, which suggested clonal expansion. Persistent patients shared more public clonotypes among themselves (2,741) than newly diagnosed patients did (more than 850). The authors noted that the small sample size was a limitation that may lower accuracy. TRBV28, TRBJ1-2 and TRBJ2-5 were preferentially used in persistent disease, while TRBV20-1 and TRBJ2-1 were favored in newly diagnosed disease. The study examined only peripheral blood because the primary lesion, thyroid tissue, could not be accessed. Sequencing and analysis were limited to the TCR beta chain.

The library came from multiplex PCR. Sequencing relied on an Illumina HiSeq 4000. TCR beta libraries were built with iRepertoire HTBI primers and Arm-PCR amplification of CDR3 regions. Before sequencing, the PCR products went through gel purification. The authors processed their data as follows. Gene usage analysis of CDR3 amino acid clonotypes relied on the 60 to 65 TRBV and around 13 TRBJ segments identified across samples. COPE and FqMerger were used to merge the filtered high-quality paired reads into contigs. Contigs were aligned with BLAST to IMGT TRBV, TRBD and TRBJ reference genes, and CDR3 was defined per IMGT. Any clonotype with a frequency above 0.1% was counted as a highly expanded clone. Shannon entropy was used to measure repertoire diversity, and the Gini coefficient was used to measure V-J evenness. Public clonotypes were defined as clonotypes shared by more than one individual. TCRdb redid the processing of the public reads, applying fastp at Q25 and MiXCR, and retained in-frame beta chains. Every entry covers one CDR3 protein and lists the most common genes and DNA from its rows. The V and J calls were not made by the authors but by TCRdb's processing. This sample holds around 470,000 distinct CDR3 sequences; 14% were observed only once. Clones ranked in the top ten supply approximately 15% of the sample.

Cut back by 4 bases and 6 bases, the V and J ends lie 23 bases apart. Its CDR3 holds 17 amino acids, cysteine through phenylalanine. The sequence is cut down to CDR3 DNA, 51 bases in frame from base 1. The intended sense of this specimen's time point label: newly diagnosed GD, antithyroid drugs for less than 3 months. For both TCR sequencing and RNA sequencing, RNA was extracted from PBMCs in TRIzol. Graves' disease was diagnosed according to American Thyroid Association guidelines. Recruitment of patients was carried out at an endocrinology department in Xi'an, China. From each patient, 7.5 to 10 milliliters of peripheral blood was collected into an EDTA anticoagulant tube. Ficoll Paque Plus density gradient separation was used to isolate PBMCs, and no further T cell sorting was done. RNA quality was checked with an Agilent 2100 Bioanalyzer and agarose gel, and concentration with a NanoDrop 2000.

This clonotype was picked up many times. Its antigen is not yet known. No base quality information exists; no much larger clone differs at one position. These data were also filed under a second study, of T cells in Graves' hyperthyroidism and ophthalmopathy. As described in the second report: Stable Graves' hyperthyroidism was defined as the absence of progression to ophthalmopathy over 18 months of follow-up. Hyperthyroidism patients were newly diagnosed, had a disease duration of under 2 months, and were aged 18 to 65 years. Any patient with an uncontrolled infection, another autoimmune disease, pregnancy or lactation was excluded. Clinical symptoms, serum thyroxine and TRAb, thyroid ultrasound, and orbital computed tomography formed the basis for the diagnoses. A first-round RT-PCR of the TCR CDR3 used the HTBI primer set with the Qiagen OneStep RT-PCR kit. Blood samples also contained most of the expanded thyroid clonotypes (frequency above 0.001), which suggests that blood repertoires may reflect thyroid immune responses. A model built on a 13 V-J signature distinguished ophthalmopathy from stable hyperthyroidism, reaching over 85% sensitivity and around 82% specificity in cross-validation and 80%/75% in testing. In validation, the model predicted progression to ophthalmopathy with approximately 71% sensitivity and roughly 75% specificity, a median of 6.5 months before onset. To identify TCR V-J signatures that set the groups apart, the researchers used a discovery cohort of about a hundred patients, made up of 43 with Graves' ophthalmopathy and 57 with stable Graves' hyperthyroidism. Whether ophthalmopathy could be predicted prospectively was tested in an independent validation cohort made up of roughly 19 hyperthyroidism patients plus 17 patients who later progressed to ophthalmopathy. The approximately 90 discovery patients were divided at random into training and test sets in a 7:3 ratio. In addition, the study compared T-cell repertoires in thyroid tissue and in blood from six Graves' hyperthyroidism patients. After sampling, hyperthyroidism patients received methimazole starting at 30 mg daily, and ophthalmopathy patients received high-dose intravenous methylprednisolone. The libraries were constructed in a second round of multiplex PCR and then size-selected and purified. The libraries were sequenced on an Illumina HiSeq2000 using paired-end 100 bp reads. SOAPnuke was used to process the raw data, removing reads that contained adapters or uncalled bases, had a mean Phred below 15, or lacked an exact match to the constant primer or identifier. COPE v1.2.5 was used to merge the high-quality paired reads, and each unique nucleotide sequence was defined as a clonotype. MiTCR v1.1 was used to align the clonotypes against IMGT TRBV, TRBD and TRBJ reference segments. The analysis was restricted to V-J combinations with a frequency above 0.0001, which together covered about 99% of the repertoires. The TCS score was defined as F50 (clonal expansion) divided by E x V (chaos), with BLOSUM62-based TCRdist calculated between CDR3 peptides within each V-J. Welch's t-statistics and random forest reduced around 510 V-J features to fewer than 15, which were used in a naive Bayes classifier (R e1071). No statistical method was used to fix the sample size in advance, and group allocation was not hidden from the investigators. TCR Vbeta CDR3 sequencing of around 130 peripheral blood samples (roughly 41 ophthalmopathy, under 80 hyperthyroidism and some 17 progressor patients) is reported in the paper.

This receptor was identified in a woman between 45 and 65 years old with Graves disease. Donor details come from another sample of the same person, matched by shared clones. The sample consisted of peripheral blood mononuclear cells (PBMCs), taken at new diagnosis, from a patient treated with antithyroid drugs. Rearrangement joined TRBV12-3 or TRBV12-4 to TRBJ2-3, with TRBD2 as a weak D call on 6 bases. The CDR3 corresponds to CASSYIPLAVRSDTQYF. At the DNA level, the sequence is TGTGCCAGCAGTTACATCCCATTAGCGGTTCGTTCGGATACGCAGTATTTT.